This TCR beta chain was captured in a study of blood T cells in healthy people across ages. The V end lost 2 bases, the J end lost 7 bases, and 13 bases lay between the germline ends. CDR3 length equals 14 residues. Germline loops: CDR1 SGHRS, CDR2 YFSETQ. This clonotype was seen a handful of times. Then a second PCR, running about 6 to 11 cycles, was carried out with a sample-barcoded 5' primer and a J-beta primer mix. TCRdb recomputed calls from the 5' RACE reads with MiXCR, one row per CDR3 protein. Altogether fewer than 1,200,000 distinct CDR3 sequences are present, roughly a quarter being singletons, with the ten largest covering approximately 0.71%. Separately, the same data were catalogued under a study of T cells of mothers and their children.

The sequenced material came from blood. The chain is built from TRBV5-1 and TRBJ2-1; no clear D gene. The receptor comes from a girl aged 2 to 10 in good health. This CDR3 is CASSLAGPGNEQFF. In DNA form, the CDR3 reads TGCGCCAGCAGCTTAGCCGGGCCCGGTAATGAGCAGTTCTTC.